This T cell receptor (beta chain) was documented in a study of siplizumab effects on memory and regulatory T cells. Assay used: immunoSEQ multiplex PCR; TCRdb lists only in-frame clones, some missing. The repertoire holds around 77,000 clones, with 75% to 95% as singletons. Trimming pared 2 bases from V and 3 bases from J, leaving 20 bases between. The CDR3 length is 18 residues. Germline V gives CDR1 MNHNS, CDR2 SASEGT. The specimen sequenced was CD8+ T cells sorted from blood. The chain carries TRBV6-1 and TRBJ1-5; the D gene is possibly TRBD1 (5 bases). This TCR was recovered from a human donor in good health. The DNA for the CDR3 is TGTGCCAGCAGTGAAACCGGAATCGGGGACGGTTACAATCAGCCCCAGCATTTT. Amino acids: CASSETGIGDGYNQPQHF.